This T cell receptor (beta chain) comes out of a study of OX40 agonist ivuxolimab in advanced cancers. Study results and limitations: The study found that CD8+ T cells averaged more expanded clones than CD4+. At 0.1-3.0 mg/kg, partial responders had clonal expansion among the lowest observed.

A word on this clone: Its antigen is not known.

Clones were sequenced by immunoSEQ multiplex PCR, and TCRdb holds only the in-frame ones, with some missing. Of some 64,000 clones listed, around 90% are singletons. Germline values: CDR1 LGHNT, CDR2 FRNRAP. V was pared by 4 bases and J by 4 bases, with 10 bases between. The CDR3 consists of 14 residues. The chain carries TRBV12-5 and TRBJ2-2; D remains unclear. The sample consisted of CD4+ or CD8+ T cells sorted from blood, taken in a trial of the OX40 agonist ivuxolimab. The sequence was obtained from an adult with an advanced solid tumor such as melanoma, head and neck, liver or kidney cancer. The CDR3 sequence: CASGYWVGTGELFF. CDR3 DNA sequence: TGTGCTAGTGGTTATTGGGTGGGCACCGGGGAGCTGTTTTTT.